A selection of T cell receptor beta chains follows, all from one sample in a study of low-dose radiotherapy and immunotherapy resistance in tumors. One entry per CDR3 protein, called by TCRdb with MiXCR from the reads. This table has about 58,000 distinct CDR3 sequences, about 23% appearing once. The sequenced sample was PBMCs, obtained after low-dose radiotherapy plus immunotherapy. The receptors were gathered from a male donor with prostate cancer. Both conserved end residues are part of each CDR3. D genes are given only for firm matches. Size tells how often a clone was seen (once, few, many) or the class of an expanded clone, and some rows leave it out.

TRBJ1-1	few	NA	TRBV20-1	CSAGGGEGRNTEAFF	TGCAGTGCGGGAGGGGGGGAAGGGCGGAACACTGAAGCTTTCTTT
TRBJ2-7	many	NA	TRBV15	CATSRGGDSHEQYF	TGTGCCACCAGCAGAGGGGGGGACAGCCACGAGCAGTACTTC
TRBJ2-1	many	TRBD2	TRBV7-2	CASSLESGLAPYF	TGTGCCAGCAGCTTAGAGTCGGGACTAGCGCCTTACTTC
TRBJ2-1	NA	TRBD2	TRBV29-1	CSVGRINDEQFF	TGCAGCGTCGGGAGGATCAACGATGAGCAGTTCTTC
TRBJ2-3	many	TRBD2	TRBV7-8	CASSRSSGRTTDTQYF	TGTGCCAGCAGCAGATCTAGCGGGAGAACCACAGATACGCAGTATTTT
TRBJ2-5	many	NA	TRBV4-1	CASSQVARQETQYF	TGCGCCAGCAGCCAAGTGGCTAGACAAGAGACCCAGTACTTC
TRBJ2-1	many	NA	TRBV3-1	CASGPGPEQFF	TGTGCCAGCGGACCGGGACCCGAGCAGTTCTTC
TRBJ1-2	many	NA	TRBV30	CAWARALGYTF	TGTGCCTGGGCCCGGGCCCTCGGCTACACCTTC
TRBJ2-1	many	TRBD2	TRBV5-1	CASSLALTSGRPHEQFF	TGCGCCAGCAGCTTGGCCCTGACTAGCGGGAGACCCCATGAGCAGTTCTTC
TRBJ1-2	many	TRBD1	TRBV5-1	CASSEGQGYGYTF	TGCGCCAGCAGCGAGGGACAGGGCTATGGCTACACCTTC
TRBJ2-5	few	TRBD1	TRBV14	CASSQDYTRTGHQETQYF	TGTGCCAGCAGCCAAGATTACACGCGGACAGGACACCAAGAGACCCAGTACTTC
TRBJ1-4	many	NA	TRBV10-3	CAISESSRTLATNEKLFF	TGTGCCATCAGTGAGTCGAGCAGGACCCTAGCAACTAATGAAAAACTGTTTTTT
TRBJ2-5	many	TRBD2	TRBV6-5	CASSTIAGGTEETQYF	TGTGCCAGCTCAACTATAGCGGGAGGGACGGAAGAGACCCAGTACTTC
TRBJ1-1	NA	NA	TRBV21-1	CASSKADTEAFF	TGTGCCAGCAGCAAGGCAGACACTGAAGCTTTCTTT
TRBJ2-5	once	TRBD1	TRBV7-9	CASSSTGGKKETQYF	TGTGCCAGCAGCTCGACAGGGGGCAAAAAAGAGACCCAGTACTTC
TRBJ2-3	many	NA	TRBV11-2	CASRPGTIVIITDTQYF	TGTGCCAGCAGGCCCGGGACAATTGTTATCATTACAGATACGCAGTATTTT
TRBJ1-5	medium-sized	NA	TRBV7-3	CASSPRTQIGPQHF	TGTGCCAGCAGCCCAAGGACCCAAATTGGGCCCCAGCATTTT
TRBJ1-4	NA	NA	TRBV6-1	CASSEGRAEKLFFF	NA
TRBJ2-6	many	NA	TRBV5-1	CASRSPGAAGANVLTF	TGCGCCAGCAGATCGCCAGGGGCTGCGGGGGCCAACGTCCTGACTTTC
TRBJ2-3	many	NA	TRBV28	CASSLRGMIGTDTQYF	TGTGCCAGCAGTTTACGGGGGATGATAGGCACAGATACGCAGTATTTT
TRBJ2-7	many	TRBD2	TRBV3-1	CASRGLAGGHYEQYF	TGTGCCAGCAGGGGACTAGCGGGAGGTCACTACGAGCAGTACTTC
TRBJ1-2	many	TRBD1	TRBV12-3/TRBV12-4	CASRPSGGPYGYTF	TGTGCCAGCAGACCGTCAGGGGGTCCCTATGGCTACACCTTC
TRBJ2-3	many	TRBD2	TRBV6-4	CASSPTSGGPTDTQYF	TGTGCCAGCAGTCCCACTAGCGGGGGCCCCACAGATACGCAGTATTTT
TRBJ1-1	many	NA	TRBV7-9	CASSLRVVTDSEAFF	TGTGCCAGCAGCTTACGGGTTGTGACAGACTCTGAAGCTTTCTTT
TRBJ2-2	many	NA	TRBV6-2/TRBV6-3	CASRYRERVLRNVGELFF	TGTGCCAGCAGATACAGGGAAAGGGTTTTACGGAATGTCGGGGAGCTGTTTTTT
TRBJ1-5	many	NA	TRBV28	CASSSVMSNQPQHF	TGTGCCAGCAGTTCGGTAATGAGCAATCAGCCCCAGCATTTT
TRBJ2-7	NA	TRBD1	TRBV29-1	CSVLKEGQGTYEQYF	TGCAGCGTTCTTAAAGAGGGACAGGGGACCTACGAGCAGTACTTC
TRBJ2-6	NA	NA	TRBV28	CASSRHGGGANVLTF	TGTGCCAGCAGCCGTCACGGCGGGGGGGCCAACGTCCTGACTTTC
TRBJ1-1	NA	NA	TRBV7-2	CASSFSRNTEAFF	TGTGCCAGCAGCTTTTCCAGGAACACTGAAGCTTTCTTT
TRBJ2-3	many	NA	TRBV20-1	CSARGSRAGRTDTQYF	TGCAGTGCTAGAGGGTCGCGCGCGGGAAGGACAGATACGCAGTATTTT
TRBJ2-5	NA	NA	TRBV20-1	CSARVLVQETQYF	TGCAGTGCTAGAGTCCTAGTTCAAGAGACCCAGTACTTC
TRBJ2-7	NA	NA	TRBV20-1	CSAIRSYEQYF	TGCAGTGCTATAAGATCCTACGAGCAGTACTTC
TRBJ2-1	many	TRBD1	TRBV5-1	CASSLAFGTAYNEQFF	TGCGCCAGCAGCTTGGCCTTCGGGACAGCATACAATGAGCAGTTCTTC
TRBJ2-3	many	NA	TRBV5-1	CASSSARGPGTDTQYF	TGCGCCAGCAGCTCGGCCCGGGGCCCCGGCACAGATACGCAGTATTTT
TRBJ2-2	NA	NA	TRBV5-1	CASSRGLAGGIGELFFF	NA
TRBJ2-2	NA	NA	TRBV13	CASSLTGRTGELFF	TGTGCCAGCAGCTTGACGGGGCGCACCGGGGAGCTGTTTTTT
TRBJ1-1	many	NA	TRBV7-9	CASSLFENTEAFF	TGTGCCAGCAGCTTATTCGAAAACACTGAAGCTTTCTTT
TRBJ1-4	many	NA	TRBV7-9	CASSPGQTRNEKLFF	TGTGCCAGCAGCCCAGGACAGACCCGAAATGAAAAACTGTTTTTT
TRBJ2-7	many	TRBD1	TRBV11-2	CASSPTTGGTPSYEQYF	TGTGCCAGCAGCCCAACTACAGGGGGCACTCCATCCTACGAGCAGTACTTC
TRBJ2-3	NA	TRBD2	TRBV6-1	CASSGGLPTDTQYF	TGTGCCAGCAGTGGGGGACTACCCACAGATACGCAGTATTTT
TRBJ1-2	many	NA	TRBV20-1	CSAPRGSRGYTF	TGCAGTGCCCCCCGGGGGTCTCGCGGCTACACCTTC
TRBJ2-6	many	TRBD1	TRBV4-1	CASSHGTGGSGANVLTF	TGCGCCAGCAGCCACGGGACAGGGGGCTCTGGGGCCAACGTCCTGACTTTC
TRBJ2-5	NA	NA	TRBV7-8	CASSIYLCSVVTGIQETQYF	NA
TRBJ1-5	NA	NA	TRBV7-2	CASSEGLGTQHF	TGTGCCAGCAGCGAGGGGCTAGGTACGCAGCATTTT
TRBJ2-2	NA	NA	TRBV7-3	CASSLTPTGELFF	TGTGCCAGCAGCTTAACTCCCACCGGGGAGCTGTTTTTT
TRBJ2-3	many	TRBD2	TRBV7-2	CASKARGGQTADTQYF	TGTGCCAGCAAGGCGCGGGGGGGCCAGACAGCAGATACGCAGTATTTT
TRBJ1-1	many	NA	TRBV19	CASSTRDLLGEAFF	TGTGCCAGTAGTACCCGGGACCTCCTCGGTGAAGCTTTCTTT
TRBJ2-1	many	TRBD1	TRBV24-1	CATSDATGTHHNEQFF	TGTGCCACCAGTGATGCGACAGGGACGCACCACAATGAGCAGTTCTTC
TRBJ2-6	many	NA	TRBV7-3	CASSQTKGDVLTF	TGTGCCAGCAGTCAGACCAAAGGGGACGTCCTGACTTTC